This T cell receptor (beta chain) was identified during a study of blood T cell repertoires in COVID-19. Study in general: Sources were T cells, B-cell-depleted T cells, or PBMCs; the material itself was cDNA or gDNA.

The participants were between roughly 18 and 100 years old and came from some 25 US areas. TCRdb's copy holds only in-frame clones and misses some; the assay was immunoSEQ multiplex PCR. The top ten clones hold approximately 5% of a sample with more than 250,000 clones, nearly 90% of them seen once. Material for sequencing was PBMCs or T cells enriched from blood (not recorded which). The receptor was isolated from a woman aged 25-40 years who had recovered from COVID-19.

In DNA form, the CDR3 reads TGTGCCAGCAGCCCCGGAGGCGCAACTAATGAAAAACTGTTTTTT. This codes for CASSPGGATNEKLFF. The chain employs TRBV13 and TRBJ1-4; D is unclear. The germline gives CDR1 PRHDT, CDR2 FYEKMQ (reference sequence). This CDR3 is 15 amino acids long. The V gene lost 5 bases and the J gene lost 0 bases, with 10 bases spanning the gap.